Shown below are 16 T cell receptor beta chains from a single sample sequenced in a study of T cells after yellow fever vaccination. TCRdb reprocessed the 5' RACE reads with MiXCR, giving one entry per CDR3 protein. The repertoire consists of 400,000 to 450,000 distinct CDR3 sequences, with around 19% occurring once and the leading ten covering 18%. The sequences come from PBMCs, collected before the yellow fever booster vaccination. These receptors were taken from a man aged 18-30 years who received the YFV17D yellow fever vaccine.

This clonotype was counted at least ten times. The chain couples TRBV12-3 or TRBV12-4 to TRBJ2-7; D gene unclear. This CDR3 contains 11 residues. Trimming took off 2 bases at V and 3 bases at J, with 2 bases between the two ends. This CDR3 is CASSLNYEQYF. The CDR3 DNA reads TGTGCCAGCAGTTTAAACTACGAGCAGTACTTC.

V and J are TRBV7-3 and TRBJ2-3; D gene ambiguous. V lost 6 bases to trimming and J lost 4 bases, with 11 bases between them. Looked up from germline, CDR1 is SGHTA and CDR2 is FQGTGA. The CDR3 sequence is 13 residues long. CDR3 region: CASSPGAADTQYF. DNA of the CDR3: TGTGCCAGCAGTCCAGGCGCAGCAGATACGCAGTATTTT. Combining the CDR3 with reference TRBV7-3 and TRBJ2-3 gives the whole variable domain GAGVSQTPSNKVTEKGKYVELRCDPISGHTALYWYRQSLGQGPEFLIYFQGTGAADDSGLPNDRFFAVRPEGSVSTLKIQRTERGDSAVYLCASSPGAADTQYFGPGTRLTVL.

The chain has TRBV7-9 and TRBJ2-7, with D perhaps matching TRBD1 (5 bases). Looked up from germline, CDR1 is SEHNR and CDR2 is FQNEAQ (reference sequence). The CDR3 is 14 residues long. Trimming took off 5 bases at V and 5 bases at J, with 16 bases between the two ends. The CDR3 sequence: CASSMFYQGDEQYF. CDR3 in DNA: TGTGCCAGCAGCATGTTTTACCAGGGCGACGAGCAGTACTTC.

This sequence joins TRBV20-1 and TRBJ2-3; D is uncertain. The length of the CDR3 is 16 residues. The V end was cut by 7 bases, the J end by 3 bases, with 23 bases between. Germline CDR1 DFQATT, CDR2 SNEGSKA (reference sequence). CDR3 bases: TGCAGTGTTAATGGGTTCGCGGCGAGGTTTACAGATACGCAGTATTTT. Residues: CSVNGFAARFTDTQYF.

This clonotype was picked up a small number of times. The rearrangement uses TRBV5-1 and TRBJ2-5; 9 bases fit TRBD1. Per the germline V gene, CDR1 is SGHRS and CDR2 is YFSETQ. Unmatched junction bases numbered 8, after V lost 5 bases and J lost 0 bases. The CDR3 contains 16 residues. CDR3 amino acids: CASRRRTGEYQETQYF. CDR3 sequence (DNA): TGCGCCAGCAGAAGACGGACAGGGGAGTACCAAGAGACCCAGTACTTC.

This clonotype showed up just a few times. CDR3 bases: TGTGCCATCAGTGGGGAGCGGGGGGACGAGCAGTACTTC. This gives the protein CAISGERGDEQYF. The rearrangement joins TRBV10-3 to TRBJ2-7, with 9 bases identical to TRBD2. Germline V gene data show CDR1 as ENHRY and CDR2 as SYGVKD. The junction had 3 bases not matched to a gene; V was cut back by 4 bases and J by 5 bases. This CDR3 spans 13 amino acids.

This clonotype was detected once. The chain uses TRBV20-1 and TRBJ1-2; 7 bases align to TRBD1. The CDR3 runs to 13 residues. Germline loops: CDR1 DFQATT, CDR2 SNEGSKA (reference sequence). CDR3 residues: CGIQGFPNYGYTF. The DNA for the CDR3 is TGCGGCATACAGGGGTTTCCAAACTATGGCTACACCTTC.

The sample holds a few counts of this clonotype. This chain joins TRBV27 and TRBJ1-1; D not resolved. Trimming cost V 6 bases and J 11 bases, with 22 bases left between them. The CDR3 consists of 14 residues. Germline V lookup: CDR1 MNHEY, CDR2 SMNVEV (reference sequence). The CDR3 sequence: CASRSDTERGGAFF. The CDR3 nucleotides are TGTGCCAGCAGAAGTGACACGGAAAGAGGAGGGGCTTTCTTT.

This clonotype was observed a few times. The CDR3 nucleotides read TGTGCCAGCAGCTCTTGGACAAGGAACACTGAAGCTTTCTTT. Protein sequence: CASSSWTRNTEAFF. The chain employs TRBV7-9 and TRBJ1-1; D possibly corresponds to TRBD1 (5 bases). Germline V gene data show CDR1 as SEHNR and CDR2 as FQNEAQ (reference sequence). V lost 4 bases to trimming and J lost 1 base, with 10 bases between them. CDR3 length equals 14 residues.

This clonotype has only a few counts. The chain combines TRBV5-6 with TRBJ1-1; unclear D gene. Germline V gene sequence: CDR1 SGHDT, CDR2 YYEEEE. The CDR3 spans 15 residues. V gave up 3 bases and J gave up 5 bases, with 17 bases separating them. In DNA form, the CDR3 reads TGTGCCAGCAGCTCGACCGGACTGGGGTTAACTGAAGCTTTCTTT. This translates into CASSSTGLGLTEAFF.

This clonotype was seen a few times. The rearrangement uses TRBV10-3 and TRBJ2-4, with D tentatively TRBD1 (5 bases). The V end was cut by 10 bases, the J end by 10 bases, with 17 bases between. Germline-derived CDR1 and CDR2 are ENHRY and SYGVKD. The CDR3 totals 12 residues. The CDR3 spells CATRETELIQYF. In DNA, the CDR3 is TGTGCCACCCGCGAGACAGAACTTATTCAGTACTTC.

J is TRBJ2-1 and V is TRBV20-1; D uncertain. The CDR3 has 11 amino acids. V was cut by 3 bases and J by 8 bases, with 8 bases left in between. From germline, CDR1 is DFQATT and CDR2 SNEGSKA (reference sequence). The CDR3 nucleotides are TGCAGTGCTAGCAAGTACGATGAGCAGTTCTTC. Translating it yields CSASKYDEQFF.

The V gene is TRBV6-5, the J gene TRBJ1-6, with D uncertain. The CDR3 is 12 residues long. The germline V gene encodes CDR1 MNHEY and CDR2 SVGAGI. Trimming removed 5 bases at V and 7 bases at J, with 6 bases between. CDR3 nucleotide sequence: TGTGCCAGCAGTCCCTTCAATTCACCCCTCCACTTT. Its translation: CASSPFNSPLHF.

This clonotype has just a few counts. V usage is TRBV20-1 and J usage is TRBJ1-1, with 11 bases fitting TRBD1. CDR1 is DFQATT and CDR2 is SNEGSKA in the germline V gene (reference sequence). CDR3 length: 14 residues. V lost 0 bases, J lost 7 bases, and 4 bases stayed unmatched. CDR3 bases: TGCAGTGCTAGAGATCGGACAGGGGGCATTGAAGCTTTCTTT. As protein: CSARDRTGGIEAFF.

This clonotype was observed a handful of times. The J gene is TRBJ2-3, the V gene TRBV5-1, with D possibly TRBD2 on 5 matching bases. Germline lookup yields CDR1 SGHRS and CDR2 YFSETQ. V lost 7 bases and J lost 0, with 12 bases in between. The CDR3 sequence is 14 residues long. The CDR3 coding sequence is TGCGCCAGCTCGGAATGGACTAGCACAGATACGCAGTATTTT. Its protein is CASSEWTSTDTQYF.

The sample holds a few counts of this clonotype. This chain uses TRBV6-5 with TRBJ2-5; 7 bases are a match to TRBD2. V lost 2 bases, J lost 2 bases, and 8 bases stayed unmatched. CDR3 length equals 16 residues. CDR1 is MNHEY, CDR2 SVGAGI, per germline. The CDR3: CASSYERGVGQETQYF. CDR3 DNA: TGTGCCAGCAGTTACGAACGGGGGGTCGGGCAAGAGACCCAGTACTTC.